The 17 T cell receptor beta chains in this list originate from one sample, sequenced in a study of shared clonotypes between healthy human individuals. Method: immunoSEQ multiplex PCR; TCRdb's copy keeps in-frame clones and lacks some. The data contain millions of clones, more than 90% of them singletons. The sequenced material came from naive CD4+ T cells sorted from blood. Subset: CD45RA+ positively selected. These receptors came from a man aged 18 to 29 in good health.

This clone has only one observation. The chain couples TRBV4-1 to TRBJ1-2, with 7 nucleotides matching TRBD1. From germline, CDR1 is MGHRA and CDR2 YSYEKL. J was trimmed by 9 bases and V by 1 base; bases with no gene match: 5. This CDR3 has 13 residues. CDR3 loop: CASSQARTGSYTF. The CDR3 nucleotides are TGCGCCAGCAGCCAAGCCCGGACAGGCAGCTACACCTTC.

Of note for this clone: The identical CDR3 is also encoded by other nucleotide sequences in the sample. The chain combines TRBV7-2 with TRBJ1-3; weak D call: TRBD1 (5 bases). The CDR3 loop spans 15 amino acids. The V gene's germline CDR1 is SGHTA and CDR2 FQGNSA. Trimming removed 1 base at V and 2 bases at J, with 9 bases between. In DNA, the CDR3 is TGTGCCAGCAGCTTAGAAGGGGCGGCTGGAAACACCATATATTTT. Translated: CASSLEGAAGNTIYF. Based on the CDR3 plus reference TRBV7-2 and TRBJ1-3, the full variable domain is GAGVSQSPSNKVTEKGKDVELRCDPISGHTALYWYRQSLGQGLEFLIYFQGNSAPDKSGLPSDRFSAERTGGSVSTLTIQRTQQEDSAVYLCASSLEGAAGNTIYFGEGSWLTVV.

The chain employs TRBV6-5 and TRBJ1-2; TRBD1 is a possible D gene (5 bases). V gave up 8 bases and J gave up 5 bases, with 18 bases separating them. Germline CDR1 MNHEY, CDR2 SVGAGI. The CDR3 length is 14 residues. CDR3 in DNA: TGTGCCAGCCATCCCTCCGGGGCTCGGTATGGCTACACCTTC. It yields the protein CASHPSGARYGYTF.

V and J are TRBV7-6 and TRBJ2-1, with no clear D. Trimming shortened V by 0 bases and J by 9 bases, and 12 bases separated the two germline ends. The CDR3 has 14 amino acids. CDR1 and CDR2 (germline): SGHVS, FNYEAQ. The CDR3 protein is CASSLAYGAIEQFF. The CDR3 region has the DNA TGTGCCAGCAGCTTAGCGTATGGTGCCATTGAGCAGTTCTTC.

The chain couples TRBV6-4 to TRBJ1-6; no reliable D call. The CDR3 totals 14 residues. Germline V gene lookup returns CDR1 MRHNA and CDR2 SNTAGT. V dropped 2 bases and J dropped 6 bases, with 8 bases sitting between them. The CDR3 coding sequence is TGTGCCAGCAGTGACCGGGGTTCTAATTCACCCCTCCACTTT. As protein: CASSDRGSNSPLHF.

The rearrangement joins TRBV5-1 to TRBJ2-2, with 11 positions matching TRBD2. Germline V lookup: CDR1 SGHRS, CDR2 YFSETQ. This CDR3 is built from 16 residues. J gave up 4 bases and V 7 bases, and 9 bases lay outside the gene matches. CDR3 in DNA: TGCGCCAGCTCGACTAGCGGGAATTGGGGCACCGGGGAGCTGTTTTTT. Amino acid sequence: CASSTSGNWGTGELFF.

CDR3 loop: CASRGTGEADTQYF. In DNA, the CDR3 is TGTGCCAGTCGGGGGACAGGGGAGGCAGATACGCAGTATTTT. The rearrangement links TRBV28 to TRBJ2-3; 10 nucleotides match TRBD1. The CDR3 is 14 residues long. Germline V lookup: CDR1 MDHEN, CDR2 SYDVKM. V gave up 9 bases and J gave up 4 bases; unmatched junction bases: 7. Using reference TRBV28 and TRBJ2-3 for the parts outside the CDR3, the full variable domain is DVKVTQSSRYLVKRTGEKVFLECVQDMDHENMFWYRQDPGLGLRLIYFSYDVKMKEKGDIPEGYSVSREKKERFSLILESASTNQTSMYLCASRGTGEADTQYFGPGTRLTVL.

The DNA of the CDR3 is TGCGCCAGCAGCTTTGAGGGAACCCAAGAGACCCAGTACTTC. Translation: CASSFEGTQETQYF. This chain links TRBV5-1 with TRBJ2-5; the D gene is possibly TRBD2 (5 bases). The CDR3 totals 14 residues. V dropped 2 bases and J dropped 1 base, with 9 bases sitting between them. Germline-derived CDR1 and CDR2 are SGHRS and YFSETQ.

The CDR3 loop reads CASSRGRHYEQYF. CDR3 coding DNA: TGTGCCAGCAGCCGCGGGAGACACTACGAGCAGTACTTC. V is TRBV6-5 and J is TRBJ2-7, with 7 bases aligning to TRBD2. The CDR3 consists of 13 residues. V dropped 6 bases and J dropped 3; count of bases not matched to a gene: 5. Germline CDR1 MNHEY, CDR2 SVGAGI.

V usage is TRBV19 and J usage is TRBJ2-4, with a possible D match to TRBD1 (5 bases). V was cut by 3 bases and J by 9 bases, with 15 bases left in between. In germline, CDR1 is LNHDA, CDR2 SQIVND (reference sequence). There are 14 residues in the CDR3. CDR3 DNA: TGTGCCAGTAGTATTATGAGCTCCCAGGGCATTCAGTACTTC. Its translation: CASSIMSSQGIQYF.

This CDR3 is CASSLDPGGYSPLHF. The CDR3 DNA sequence: TGTGCCAGCAGCTTGGATCCGGGGGGCTACTCACCCCTCCACTTT. The chain joins TRBV5-5 to TRBJ1-6; a possible D gene is TRBD1 (6 bases). This CDR3 is 15 amino acids long. The germline V gene encodes CDR1 SGHKS and CDR2 YYEKEE (reference sequence). V dropped 0 bases and J dropped 10 bases, with 14 bases sitting between them. Based on the CDR3 plus reference TRBV5-5 and TRBJ1-6, the full variable domain is DAGVTQSPTHLIKTRGQQVTLRCSPISGHKSVSWYQQVLGQGPQFIFQYYEKEERGRGNFPDRFSARQFPNYSSELNVNALLLGDSALYLCASSLDPGGYSPLHFGNGTRLTVT.

J is TRBJ2-7 and V is TRBV5-4; 8 bases fit TRBD1. Germline values: CDR1 SGHNT, CDR2 YYREEE (reference sequence). The junction had 4 bases not matched to a gene; V was cut back by 0 bases and J by 2 bases. This CDR3 region has 15 residues. DNA of the CDR3: TGTGCCAGCAGCTTGGATGAGACAGGGGCCTACGAGCAGTACTTC. It is translated as CASSLDETGAYEQYF.

The chain employs TRBV9 and TRBJ1-3; D gene ambiguous. The ends were cut back, 2 bases at V and 0 bases at J, with 12 bases in the middle. The germline V gene has CDR1 SGDLS and CDR2 YYNGEE. This CDR3 contains 16 residues. CDR3 coding DNA: TGTGCCAGCAGCGTTCTCGGGTCGAGCTCTGGAAACACCATATATTTT. Its protein product is CASSVLGSSSGNTIYF.

The table lists this clone with a count of one. The rearrangement uses TRBV27 and TRBJ2-2; TRBD2 aligns across 9 bases. The CDR3 covers 17 residues. J lost 3 bases, V lost 5 bases, and 10 bases had no gene match. The germline CDR1 and CDR2 sequences are MNHEY and SMNVEV (reference sequence). CDR3 in DNA: TGTGCCAGCAGTCTGACGGGCGGGAGGGCCGACACCGGGGAGCTGTTTTTT. Residues: CASSLTGGRADTGELFF.

V and J are TRBV5-1 and TRBJ2-3, with 7 bases matching TRBD2. CDR3 length: 13 amino acids. With 5 bases clipped from V and 6 bases from J, the junction kept 6 bases outside the gene matches. Germline lookup yields CDR1 SGHRS and CDR2 YFSETQ. The CDR3 DNA follows: TGCGCCAGCAGTCAGACTAGCTCCGATACGCAGTATTTT. Protein: CASSQTSSDTQYF.

On this clone: Mismatch with germline at one junction end may stem from a read error. The chain couples TRBV7-7 to TRBJ2-7; D remains unclear. The CDR3 consists of 11 residues. Germline V gene lookup returns CDR1 SSHAT and CDR2 FNYEAQ (reference sequence). CDR3 residues: CASSLLYEQYF. In nucleotides, the CDR3 is TGTGCTAGCAGCTTACTCTACGAGCAGTACTTC.

The rearrangement uses TRBV7-9 and TRBJ1-1; 8 bases align to TRBD1. This CDR3 comprises 16 residues. Germline V CDR1 and CDR2: SEHNR, FQNEAQ (reference sequence). J gave up 6 bases and V 5 bases, and 14 bases lay outside the gene matches. CDR3 nucleotides: TGTGCCAGCAGCCTAGGGGAGACAGGGGAAGGCTCTGAAGCTTTCTTT. Translation: CASSLGETGEGSEAFF.